This TCR beta chain was identified in a study of blood T cells in healthy people across ages. This clonotype was observed a handful of times. V dropped 6 bases and J dropped 9 bases, with 11 bases sitting between them. Germline V gene lookup returns CDR1 DFQATT and CDR2 SNEGSKA (reference sequence). The CDR3 covers 10 residues. It was with a sample-barcoded 5' primer and a J-beta primer mix that a second PCR of roughly 7 to 12 cycles was run. TCRdb re-called the 5' RACE reads with MiXCR, one entry per CDR3 protein. The repertoire holds 730,000 or so distinct CDR3 sequences, with about 43% as singletons. Staff drew 9 to 10 milliliters of peripheral blood from each donor.

The sample was blood. The sequence was collected from a man older than 75 in good health. V gene TRBV20-1 combines with J gene TRBJ2-5, with a weak D call TRBD2 (5 bases). CDR3 region: CSAHSEAQYF. The CDR3 bases are TGCAGTGCCCATTCGGAGGCCCAGTACTTC.